Reported below is one TCR beta chain. Its antigen is unknown. V was cut by 0 bases and J by 1 base, with 4 bases left in between. This CDR3 has 12 amino acids. From germline, CDR1 is GTSNPN and CDR2 SVGIG (reference sequence). This specimen comes from a study of PD-1 blockade in classical Hodgkin lymphoma. Study-wide points: Repertoire differences have undefined causes, possibly disease activity or prior therapy. Researchers reported that CD4+ TCR diversity, though not CD8+, rose significantly by C4D1.

Time point in this sample: cycle 4 day 1 (C4D1), after five to seven weeks of nivolumab. After autologous stem cell transplantation all patients relapsed, and prior brentuximab vedotin exposure differed between cohorts. Repertoires were generated with immunoSEQ multiplex PCR, while TCRdb's copy carries only in-frame clones and drops some. The sample lists around 50,000 clones, 90% occurring once. The source was peripheral blood mononuclear cells (PBMCs), collected before the fourth cycle of nivolumab. The receptor was derived from a human donor with classical Hodgkin lymphoma. The V call is TRBV30, the J call TRBJ2-7; D is unclear. The DNA for the CDR3 is TGTGCCTGGAGTGTGGTGTCCTACGAGCAGTACTTC. Translating gives CAWSVVSYEQYF.